The clone carrying this TCR beta chain was counted many times. This specimen belongs to a study of spatial heterogeneity in lung cancer. For the study at large: Untreated early-stage non-small cell lung cancer patients, roughly 75 in total, were the donors. Sequencing of follow-up PBMC samples took place when they were available, at a median of approximately 25 months after resection. In raw reads, more than eight appearances on average were recorded for each unique TCR and UMI combination.

TCRdb reprocessed the 5' RACE reads with MiXCR, giving one entry per CDR3 protein. The sample shows about 50,000 distinct CDR3 sequences, less than 9% of them seen only once. Time point reported: blood at routine non-recurrence follow-up after resection. The input material, whole RNA from tumor, nontumor lung or frozen PBMC, was sequenced unsorted. The CDR3 contains 15 residues. Trimming cost V 6 bases and J 2 bases; bases outside gene matches: 6. This clonotype was obtained from a female donor with early-stage non-small cell lung cancer. J is TRBJ2-2 and V is TRBV12-3 or TRBV12-4; 7 bases align to TRBD1. The material was PBMCs, obtained at follow-up. CDR3 in amino acids: CASSSGGINTGELFF. CDR3 nucleotide sequence: TGTGCCAGCAGCTCAGGGGGAATTAACACCGGGGAGCTGTTTTTT.